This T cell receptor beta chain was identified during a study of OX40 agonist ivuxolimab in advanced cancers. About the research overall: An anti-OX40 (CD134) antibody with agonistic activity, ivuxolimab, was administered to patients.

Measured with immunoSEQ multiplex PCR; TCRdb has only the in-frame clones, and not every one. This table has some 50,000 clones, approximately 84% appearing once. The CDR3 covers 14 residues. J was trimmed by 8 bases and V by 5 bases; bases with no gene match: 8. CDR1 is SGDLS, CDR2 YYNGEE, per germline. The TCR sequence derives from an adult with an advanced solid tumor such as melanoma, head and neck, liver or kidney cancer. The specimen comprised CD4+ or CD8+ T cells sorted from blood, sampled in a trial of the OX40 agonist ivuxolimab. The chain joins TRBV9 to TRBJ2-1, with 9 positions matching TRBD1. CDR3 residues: CASSWGQGPYEQFF. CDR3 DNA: TGTGCCAGCAGTTGGGGACAGGGCCCCTATGAGCAGTTCTTC.